This T cell receptor beta chain is from a study of chemoradiotherapy in HPV16-positive cancers. Study-level background: A couple of HPV16-positive patients' cells yielded candidate HPV-specific clones and common motifs.

The study, taken as a whole, reports: Candidate HPV-specific clones and E7-related TCR motifs grew in tumor during treatment. HPV-responsive T-cell expansion during chemoradiotherapy was linked to improved recurrence-free survival in HPV16-positive patients.

Comment on this clone: Its specificity is not known.

V lost 2 bases and J lost 3; bases outside the gene matches: 3. The CDR3 totals 16 residues. The germline V gene encodes CDR1 MNHNS and CDR2 SASEGT. Profiling relied on immunoSEQ multiplex PCR, and the TCRdb table lists in-frame clones only, not all of them. Counted here are 15,000 to 20,000 clones, more than 70% occurring once; the ten biggest clones make up 9.5% to 13%. The chain links TRBV6-1 to TRBJ2-1, with 11 nucleotides matching TRBD1. The TCR was taken from a human donor with HPV-associated anogenital cancer. Sampling was conducted from a patient who underwent chemoradiotherapy. This chain's CDR3 is CASSERDRGGYNEQFF. CDR3 DNA sequence: TGTGCCAGCAGTGAAAGGGACAGGGGGGGCTACAATGAGCAGTTCTTC.